This T cell receptor (beta chain) derives from a study of PD-1 blockade in classical Hodgkin lymphoma. Study outcomes and limitations: TCR diversity rose significantly by C4D1 in CD4+ but not CD8+ cells. Complete responders showed a baseline diversity that resembled the diversity of newly diagnosed patients.

Trimming cost V 1 base and J 7 bases, with 11 bases left between them. Germline values: CDR1 SGHRS, CDR2 YFSETQ. The CDR3 contains 13 residues. This clone occurred a few times. The antigen is unknown. Repertoires were generated with immunoSEQ multiplex PCR, while TCRdb's copy carries only in-frame clones and drops some. The sample lists roughly 92,000 clones, 80% to 95% occurring once. Every patient had relapsed following autologous stem cell transplantation, and cohorts differed in brentuximab vedotin exposure. The rearrangement joins TRBV5-1 to TRBJ1-1, with D possibly being TRBD1 (5 bases). The input for sequencing was peripheral blood mononuclear cells (PBMCs), taken at baseline. The sequence was obtained from a human donor with classical Hodgkin lymphoma. The CDR3 reads CASSLYLDSEAFF. CDR3 sequence (DNA): TGCGCCAGCAGCTTGTATCTAGACAGTGAAGCTTTCTTT.